One sample yielded the 10 T cell receptor beta chains listed below, sequenced in a study of T-cell memory formation after mild COVID-19 (dated by TCRdb to the early 2020s). Library preparation employed 5' RACE. The listed sequencing device is Illumina NovaSeq 6000. Starting from the raw public reads, TCRdb applied fastp trimming at Q25, assembled clones with MiXCR and retained in-frame beta chains. Rows with a matching CDR3 protein are joined into one entry that keeps the most common DNA and genes. This sample lists about 340,000 distinct CDR3 sequences; approximately 14% were detected once. The ten top clones hold around a fifth of the sample. Sample: PBMCs or a T cell subset sorted from them (not recorded which). The receptors stem from a man aged 18 to 29 who had mild COVID-19 (a few samples of this study predate the infection). The sample titles of this study are shuffled in the database, so cell type and time point are left out; the donor was told from shared clones.

There are many counts of this clonotype. This sequence joins TRBV20-1 and TRBJ1-5; TRBD1 agrees at 7 bases. The V gene's germline CDR1 is DFQATT and CDR2 SNEGSKA (reference sequence). V shed 3 bases, J shed 5 bases, and the junction held 4 bases outside the gene matches. This CDR3 comprises 13 residues. The CDR3 nucleotides read TGCAGTGCTAGCGACAGGGAGGATCAGCCCCAGCATTTT. It yields the protein CSASDREDQPQHF.

V gene TRBV18 combines with J gene TRBJ2-1; the match to TRBD2 covers 11 bases. V lost 3 bases and J lost 5; bases outside the gene matches: 9. The germline V gene encodes CDR1 KGHSH and CDR2 LQKENI. The CDR3 loop spans 17 amino acids. The CDR3 DNA reads TGTGCCAGCTCACCGAGAACTAGCGGGGGACCCAACAATGAGCAGTTCTTC. Amino acids: CASSPRTSGGPNNEQFF. Drawing the rest from reference TRBV18 and TRBJ2-1, the complete variable domain is NAGVMQNPRHLVRRRGQEARLRCSPMKGHSHVYWYRQLPEEGLKFMVYLQKENIIDESGMPKERFSAEFPKEGPSILRIQQVVRGDSAAYFCASSPRTSGGPNNEQFFGPGTRLTVL.

This clonotype was found a few times. The V and J genes are TRBV20-1 and TRBJ2-4; the D is unclear. In germline, CDR1 is DFQATT, CDR2 SNEGSKA (reference sequence). V lost 0 bases and J lost 3, with 9 bases in between. The CDR3 contains 14 residues. CDR3: CSARDLDIKNIQYF. As DNA, the CDR3 is TGCAGTGCTAGAGATCTTGATATCAAAAACATTCAGTACTTC.

This clonotype was counted only a few times. This chain joins TRBV6-5 and TRBJ2-1, with 9 bases fitting TRBD2. Germline V gene lookup returns CDR1 MNHEY and CDR2 SVGAGI. The CDR3 is 17 amino acids. J gave up 7 bases and V 0 bases, and 10 bases lay outside the gene matches. The CDR3 loop reads CASSYSFPAGGGNEQFF. Written as DNA, the CDR3 is TGTGCCAGCAGTTACTCGTTCCCAGCGGGGGGAGGGAATGAGCAGTTCTTC.

This clonotype was observed a few times. J is TRBJ2-5 and V is TRBV28; 9 nucleotides align to TRBD1. Germline V gene sequence: CDR1 MDHEN, CDR2 SYDVKM. This CDR3 comprises 17 residues. V lost 7 bases to trimming and J lost 4 bases; unmatched junction nucleotides: 16. CDR3 protein: CASTLRAWDRVGETQYF. Written as DNA, the CDR3 is TGTGCCAGCACCCTCCGGGCTTGGGACAGGGTGGGAGAGACCCAGTACTTC. The full variable domain, completed using reference TRBV28 and TRBJ2-5, is DVKVTQSSRYLVKRTGEKVFLECVQDMDHENMFWYRQDPGLGLRLIYFSYDVKMKEKGDIPEGYSVSREKKERFSLILESASTNQTSMYLCASTLRAWDRVGETQYFGPGTRLLVL.

This clonotype has ten or more counts. The J gene is TRBJ2-2, the V gene TRBV5-1; D ambiguous. The CDR3 sequence is 15 residues long. Germline lookup yields CDR1 SGHRS and CDR2 YFSETQ. Trimming stripped 1 base from V and 2 bases from J, with 9 bases between. For the CDR3, the DNA is TGCGCCAGCAGCTTGTTACTCCCTAACACCGGGGAGCTGTTTTTT. The encoded protein is CASSLLLPNTGELFF.

This clonotype appeared a few times. The CDR3 region is CASSLLTQINEQFF. As DNA, the CDR3 is TGCGCCAGCAGCTTGTTGACCCAAATAAATGAGCAGTTCTTC. The chain combines TRBV5-1 with TRBJ2-1; no reliable D call. Germline-derived CDR1 and CDR2 are SGHRS and YFSETQ. The CDR3 sequence is 14 residues long. Trimming shortened V by 1 base and J by 7 bases, and 12 bases separated the two germline ends.

The rearrangement uses TRBV7-9 and TRBJ1-5, with D possibly matching TRBD1 (5 bases). V was shortened by 5 bases and J by 11 bases, with 16 bases between the two germline ends. Germline V gives CDR1 SEHNR, CDR2 FQNEAQ (reference sequence). The CDR3 spans 13 residues. DNA of the CDR3: TGTGCCAGCAGCGGGGACCCACCAGAGGCCCAGCATTTT. The encoded protein is CASSGDPPEAQHF.

This clonotype showed up just a few times. The chain uses TRBV2 and TRBJ2-7; D not resolved. CDR3 length: 12 residues. The V and J ends lost 2 bases and 5 bases respectively, with 7 bases between them. Germline lookup yields CDR1 SNHLY and CDR2 FYNNEI. DNA for the CDR3: TGTGCCAGCAGTGAACAGATCCACGAGCAGTACTTC. This codes for CASSEQIHEQYF.

The chain has TRBV19 and TRBJ2-5, with 12 bases fitting TRBD2. Per germline, CDR1 LNHDA and CDR2 SQIVND (reference sequence). V trimming: 6 bases; J trimming: 5 bases; junction bases outside the gene matches: 16. This CDR3 has 18 residues. CDR3 sequence reads: CASSRGTSGRTLGETQYF. CDR3 in DNA: TGTGCCAGTAGCCGGGGGACTAGCGGGCGGACTCTAGGGGAGACCCAGTACTTC.